This T cell receptor beta chain was sequenced in a study of CD4 T cells in relation to SARS-CoV-2 and coronaviruses. Sorted naive or memory CD4+ cells met CEF peptides for approximately ten days. With regard to this clone: Its antigen is unknown.

Libraries were prepared by immunoSEQ multiplex PCR; TCRdb keeps only in-frame clonotypes and omits some of them. The table has some 44,000 clones, approximately 80% seen once. With 4 bases clipped from V and 0 bases from J, the junction kept 4 bases outside the gene matches. Germline lookup yields CDR1 SGDLS and CDR2 YYNGEE. This CDR3 is 16 amino acids long. General study results and limits: Memory recall responses, not primary responses primed in culture, are what the assay detects. Compared with monoreactive clones, crossreactive clones showed significantly weaker SARS-CoV-2 expansion.

The TCR originated in an adult with COVID-19. The sequenced material came from naive CD4+ T cells from PBMCs, cultured in vitro. Subset of the sample: naive CD4+ T cells isolated by negative enrichment. The J gene is TRBJ2-4, the V gene TRBV9, with TRBD2 matching over 10 bases. CDR3 sequence reads: CASSPTSGTAKNIQYF. CDR3 nucleotide sequence: TGTGCCAGCAGCCCAACTAGCGGGACAGCCAAAAACATTCAGTACTTC.